A selection of T cell receptor beta chains follows, all from one sample in a study of shared clonotypes between healthy human individuals. The table came from immunoSEQ multiplex PCR; TCRdb's copy has only in-frame clones and leaves some out. The sample has some 900,000 clones, about three quarters seen once; the top ten hold approximately 1.5%. The specimen was memory CD4+ T cells sorted from blood. The receptors derive from a man younger than 35 in good health. Each CDR3 is given with its conserved first and last residue. D genes are given only for firm matches. Expanded clones are given a class, and other clones once, few, many or no size at all.

>-|15|-|TRBJ2-1|TRBV18
TGTGCCAGCTCACCACGGGTAGGGGGTACGAATGAGCAGTTCTTC
CASSPRVGGTNEQFF
>few|13|TRBD1|TRBJ1-1|TRBV5-1
TGCGCCAGCAGCTTGGGAGAACAGGGGGAAGCTTTCTTT
CASSLGEQGEAFF
>-|13|-|TRBJ2-7|TRBV4-2
TGTGCCAGCAGCCAAGACCTAGCGAGAGAGCAGTACTTC
CASSQDLAREQYF
>-|11|TRBD1|TRBJ2-7|TRBV25-1
TGTGCCAGCAGTGGCGGGACAGGGCAGTACTTC
CASSGGTGQYF
>-|13|TRBD1|TRBJ1-1|TRBV2
TGTGCCAGCAGTGAACACCGGGACAGCGAAGCTTTCTTT
CASSEHRDSEAFF
>-|15|-|TRBJ2-7|TRBV1
TGCACCAGCAGCCAAGTTCTCAGGGAGACCTACGAGCAGTACTTC
CTSSQVLRETYEQYF
>once|13|-|TRBJ2-7|TRBV18
TGTGCCAGCTCACAGACAGGTAACTACGAGCAGTACTTC
CASSQTGNYEQYF
>many|19|TRBD1|TRBJ2-3|TRBV10-3
TGTGCCATCAGTGGGCCGCCGGGACAGGGTTCAAGCGGACCAGATACGCAGTATTTT
CAISGPPGQGSSGPDTQYF
>few|17|TRBD1|TRBJ1-2|TRBV9
TGTGCCAGCAGCGGACGACAGGGGGCCCTCTCTAACTATGGCTACACCTTC
CASSGRQGALSNYGYTF
>few|12|-|TRBJ2-7|TRBV18
TGTGCCAGCTCACCTAACACAGTCGAGCAGTACTTC
CASSPNTVEQYF
>-|14|-|TRBJ2-7|TRBV5-1
TGCGCCAGCAGCTTGTCATCAGGAAGCAACGAGCAGTACTTC
CASSLSSGSNEQYF
>few|11|-|TRBJ1-2|TRBV19
TGTGCCAGTAGCACAGGGTTTGGCTACACCTTC
CASSTGFGYTF
>-|14|TRBD1|TRBJ2-7|TRBV5-4
TGTGCCAGCAGCTCGACCGGGACAGGGGCGGAGCAGTACTTC
CASSSTGTGAEQYF
>few|15|TRBD2|TRBJ2-1|TRBV9
TGTGCCAGCAGCGCTCCGCTAGCGGGGGCAAATGAGCAGTTCTTC
CASSAPLAGANEQFF
>-|14|-|TRBJ1-6|TRBV6-5
TGTGCCAGCAAACCGGGAAAAACTAATTCACCCCTCCACTTT
CASKPGKTNSPLHF
>-|14|-|TRBJ1-1|TRBV7-2
TGTGCCAGCAGCTTAATTGGAGGGACCTCTGGGGCTTTCTTT
CASSLIGGTSGAFF
>-|15|TRBD1|TRBJ1-3|TRBV10-3
TGTGCCATCCAATGGAGCAGGGGGCCTGGAAACACCATATATTTT
CAIQWSRGPGNTIYF
>-|16|-|TRBJ1-5|TRBV7-8
TGTGCCAGCAGCTTGTCAGTAGGGTATAGCAATCAGCCCCAGCATTTT
CASSLSVGYSNQPQHF
>many|14|TRBD1|TRBJ2-5|TRBV7-9
TGTGCCAGCAGCGAACAGGGGACGGGGGAGACCCAGTACTTC
CASSEQGTGETQYF
>few|14|-|TRBJ1-1|TRBV5-6
TGTGCCAGCAGCACGGGACGGGAGAACACTGAAGCTTTCTTT
CASSTGRENTEAFF
>-|14|TRBD1|TRBJ1-1|TRBV11-2
TGTGCCAGCAGCTCCGGGACAGCGAACACTGAAGCTTTCTTT
CASSSGTANTEAFF
>-|14|TRBD1|TRBJ2-7|TRBV6-1
TGTGCCAGCAGTGCCGACAGGGCCCCCTACGAGCAGTACTTC
CASSADRAPYEQYF
>-|13|-|TRBJ1-2|TRBV7-2
TGTGCCAGCAGCTTTCCCCCCGATCAGGGCTACACCTTC
CASSFPPDQGYTF
>-|14|TRBD2|TRBJ2-3|TRBV28
TGTGCCAGCAGTGGAGGGAGGGGCACAGATACGCAGTATTTT
CASSGGRGTDTQYF
>-|11|-|TRBJ1-4|TRBV20-1
TGCAGTGCTAGATTGTCTGAAAAACTGTTTTTT
CSARLSEKLFF
>-|14|-|TRBJ1-2|TRBV5-4
TGTGCCAGCAGCTCCCGGGACCCAAACTATGGCTACACCTTC
CASSSRDPNYGYTF